This T cell receptor beta chain appears in the sequencing data of a study of T cells in Graves' hyperthyroidism and ophthalmopathy. Study-wide points: The model forecast ophthalmopathy, anticipating it by a median about 7 months before onset. Blood held most thyroid clonotypes expanded above 0.001 frequency.

This CDR3 is built from 15 residues. With 6 bases clipped from V and 4 bases from J, the junction kept 8 bases outside the gene matches. Germline CDR1 and CDR2: MNHNS and SASEGT. Ophthalmopathy patients all had a Clinical Activity Score of at least 3, a NOSPECS grade of at least 4 and disease under 3 months old. PBMCs were sourced from roughly 9.7 ml fresh peripheral blood. This clonotype was observed at least ten times. Its antigen is undetermined. It was RNA transcripts that yielded the amplified TCR beta CDR3 regions. HTBI primers were used for first-round RT-PCR of the TCR CDR3. TCRdb reprocessed the multiplex PCR reads via MiXCR and lists one record per CDR3 protein. This table holds about 500,000 distinct CDR3 sequences, approximately 16% found once.

Sequenced input: blood. The sequence was obtained from a woman younger than 45 with Graves' ophthalmopathy. The chain links TRBV6-1 to TRBJ2-1; 8 bases are shared with TRBD2. The CDR3 region has the DNA TGTGCCAGCAGCTTCTGGCAGCGGGAGTACAATGAGCAGTTCTTC. Its protein is CASSFWQREYNEQFF.